The 12 T cell receptor beta chains listed next were all sequenced from one sample in a study of cytomegalovirus exposure and HLA in healthy donors. The study ran its PCR with 60 Vbeta and 13 Jbeta primers. Profiled with immunoSEQ multiplex PCR; TCRdb holds only in-frame clones, not every one. The data contain about 170,000 clones, roughly 73% of them singletons. The specimen was PBMCs. The receptor set was obtained from a female donor in good health and CMV-seronegative.

The chain carries TRBV27 and TRBJ2-7, with D uncertain. Trimming pared 2 bases from V and 4 bases from J, leaving 9 bases between. From germline, CDR1 is MNHEY and CDR2 SMNVEV (reference sequence). CDR3 length equals 13 residues. The CDR3 spells CASSLEVGYEQYF. The CDR3 DNA follows: TGTGCCAGCAGTTTAGAGGTGGGTTACGAGCAGTACTTC.

A note on this clone: Germline is not matched at one junction end, which may reflect a read error. The chain combines TRBV7-7 with TRBJ2-5, with 10 bases identical to TRBD2. The DNA end is a closer match to TRBJ2-7, so the J assignment may be wrong. CDR1 SSHAT and CDR2 FNYEAQ come from the germline V gene (reference sequence). This CDR3 region has 15 residues. The DNA of the CDR3 is TGTGCTAGCAGCCCCGGGACTAGCGCCTACTACGAGCAGTACTTC. It encodes CASSPGTSAYYEQYF.

This chain uses TRBV6-7 with TRBJ1-2; D call uncertain. TRBV6-7 is filed as an ORF, its function uncertain. This CDR3 comprises 14 residues. Trimming left V 10 bases short and J 4 bases short, with 19 bases between. For the CDR3, the DNA is TGTGCCATCCTTCCTTATGGGCAGAGCTATGGCTACACCTTC. It is translated as CAILPYGQSYGYTF.

The chain has TRBV30 and TRBJ1-2; 7 nucleotides agree with TRBD1. Trimming at V came to 4 bases and at J to 8 bases, leaving 16 bases not matched to a gene. The germline V gene has CDR1 GTSNPN and CDR2 SVGIG (reference sequence). The CDR3 runs 15 residues. CDR3 bases: TGTGCCTGGAAAAGGGAGACAGGGTCGTTTGGAGGCTACACCTTC. This translates into CAWKRETGSFGGYTF.

The J gene is TRBJ2-3, the V gene TRBV7-9; 8 nucleotides agree with TRBD2. Germline CDR1 SEHNR, CDR2 FQNEAQ (reference sequence). The CDR3 covers 16 residues. V gave up 1 base and J gave up 5 bases; unmatched junction bases: 8. The CDR3 DNA sequence: TGTGCCAGCAGCTTAGGGCCGGGAGGGAGCGGAGATACGCAGTATTTT. As protein: CASSLGPGGSGDTQYF.

The chain links TRBV9 to TRBJ2-4, with TRBD1 matching 11 bases. Germline lookup yields CDR1 SGDLS and CDR2 YYNGEE. The trim removed 0 bases at V and 0 bases at J, leaving 5 bases unmatched. This CDR3 has 18 amino acids. The DNA of the CDR3 is TGTGCCAGCAGCGTAGGGACAGGGGGCCAACTAGCCAAAAACATTCAGTACTTC. It yields the protein CASSVGTGGQLAKNIQYF.

CDR3 sequence: CASSRDRVYEQYF. CDR3 DNA: TGTGCCAGCAGTCGGGACAGGGTTTACGAGCAGTACTTC. The chain employs TRBV6-1 and TRBJ2-7; the match to TRBD1 covers 9 bases. The germline V gene encodes CDR1 MNHNS and CDR2 SASEGT. The V segment lost 5 bases and the J segment 4 bases; nucleotides outside the gene matches: 3. The CDR3 totals 13 residues.

V gene TRBV19 combines with J gene TRBJ1-3, with D possibly matching TRBD1 (5 bases). Germline CDR1 reads LNHDA; CDR2 reads SQIVND (reference sequence). The CDR3 covers 15 residues. V was pared by 5 bases and J by 0 bases, with 11 bases between. CDR3 sequence reads: CASSPIDSSGNTIYF. In DNA, the CDR3 is TGTGCCAGTAGTCCGATTGACAGCTCTGGAAACACCATATATTTT.

This chain uses TRBV12-5 with TRBJ1-1; D possibly corresponds to TRBD1 (5 bases). Germline assignment: CDR1 LGHNT and CDR2 FRNRAP. The germline V and J ends were trimmed by 4 bases and 4 bases, with 10 bases remaining between them. This CDR3 region has 13 residues. In DNA form, the CDR3 reads TGTGCTAGTGGTTGGCACGGGGGCACTGAAGCTTTCTTT. This sequence encodes CASGWHGGTEAFF.

The chain combines TRBV9 with TRBJ1-1; 8 positions agree with TRBD1. CDR3 size: 22 residues. V was clipped by 4 bases and J by 2 bases; unmatched bases: 28. Germline CDR1 reads SGDLS; CDR2 reads YYNGEE. Written as DNA, the CDR3 is TGTGCCAGCAGCCAAGCCCGCTCATTACAGGGGGGGTATGGTTCGGAAAACACTGAAGCTTTCTTT. Amino acid sequence: CASSQARSLQGGYGSENTEAFF.

This clone was observed a few times. V usage is TRBV9 and J usage is TRBJ2-3; maybe TRBD2 (5 bases). With 4 bases removed from V and 0 bases from J, the gap between germline ends came to 15 bases. Per the germline V gene, CDR1 is SGDLS and CDR2 is YYNGEE. The CDR3 covers 16 residues. DNA for the CDR3: TGTGCCAGCAGCCCCTACGGGGAGAAGAGCACAGATACGCAGTATTTT. It translates to CASSPYGEKSTDTQYF.

J is TRBJ2-1 and V is TRBV12-2; no check of the table's D call, TRBD2, against the DNA was made. TRBV12-2 is a listed pseudogene. CDR3 length equals 12 residues. CDR3 nucleotide sequence: TGTGCGGGTCCTAGCGGGGGGAATGAGCAGTTCTTC. Translation gives CAGPSGGNEQFF.